These T cell receptor beta chains were read from a single sample in a study of blood T cell repertoires in COVID-19. The table came from immunoSEQ multiplex PCR; TCRdb's copy has only in-frame clones and leaves some out. The sample carries about 69,000 clones, 65% to 85% recorded once. The sequenced sample was peripheral blood. The receptors stem from a man between 60 and 75 years old with acute or convalescent COVID-19. Each CDR3 is given with its conserved first and last residue. A D gene is named only where the DNA matches it firmly. Expanded clones get a size class; other rows say once, few or many, or leave the size out.

CDR3 | DNA | D | V | size | J
CASSLATGPGANVLTF | TGTGCCAGCAGCTTAGCGACAGGGCCCGGGGCCAACGTCCTGACTTTC | TRBD1 | TRBV7-2 | . | TRBJ2-6
CASSVGDNKNTEAFF | TGTGCCAGCAGCGTAGGGGACAATAAAAACACTGAAGCTTTCTTT | . | TRBV9 | once | TRBJ1-1
CASSVGTAQETQYF | TGTGCCAGCAGCGTAGGGACAGCCCAAGAGACCCAGTACTTC | . | TRBV9 | . | TRBJ2-5
CASSLVQGWDQPQHF | TGTGCCAGCAGCTTAGTACAGGGTTGGGATCAGCCCCAGCATTTT | . | TRBV7-2 | once | TRBJ1-5
CASSLSSYEQYF | TGTGCCAGCAGCCTCAGCTCCTACGAGCAGTACTTC | . | TRBV5-5 | . | TRBJ2-7
CASSAGLAGNTGELFF | TGTGCCAGCAGCGCGGGACTAGCGGGTAACACCGGGGAGCTGTTTTTT | TRBD2 | TRBV7-6 | . | TRBJ2-2
CASSLAREQFF | TGCGCCAGCAGCTTGGCGCGTGAGCAGTTCTTC | . | TRBV5-1 | . | TRBJ2-1
CASSLDGTRMNTEAFF | TGTGCCAGCAGCTTAGATGGGACACGTATGAACACTGAAGCTTTCTTT | . | TRBV7-3 | few | TRBJ1-1
CASSLGTGGYQPQHF | TGTGCCAGCAGCCTAGGGACAGGGGGGTATCAGCCCCAGCATTTT | TRBD1 | TRBV7-9 | . | TRBJ1-5
CASRLSRVQPQHF | TGTGCCAGCAGGCTCAGCAGGGTACAGCCCCAGCATTTT | . | TRBV27 | . | TRBJ1-5
CASRPTEHSNTGELFF | TGTGCCAGCAGACCGACAGAACATTCGAACACCGGGGAGCTGTTTTTT | . | TRBV2 | . | TRBJ2-2
CASSPGGAPNEQFF | TGTGCCAGCTCACCAGGGGGGGCGCCCAATGAGCAGTTCTTC | . | TRBV18 | . | TRBJ2-1
CASSLGVSGYEQYF | TGTGCCAGCAGCTTGGGGGTTTCGGGCTACGAGCAGTACTTC | . | TRBV5-4 | once | TRBJ2-7
CASSRTGQGLGYTF | TGTGCCAGCTCACGCACGGGACAGGGTTTAGGCTACACCTTC | TRBD1 | TRBV6-5 | . | TRBJ1-2
CASSLESTGATYNEQFF | TGCGCCAGCAGCTTGGAATCTACAGGGGCTACCTACAATGAGCAGTTCTTC | TRBD1 | TRBV5-1 | once | TRBJ2-1
CASSSYGGDNTEAFF | TGTGCCAGCAGCAGTTACGGGGGGGACAACACTGAAGCTTTCTTT | . | TRBV2 | . | TRBJ1-1
CASSLGRLSGNTIYF | TGTGCCAGCAGCTTGGGCCGCCTCTCTGGAAACACCATATATTTT | . | TRBV7-2 | . | TRBJ1-3
CASSTGARVVYGYTF | TGTGCCAGCAGTACAGGGGCCCGAGTTGTTTATGGCTACACCTTC | TRBD1 | TRBV6-4 | . | TRBJ1-2
CASSVGGGVEQYF | TGTGCCAGCAGCGTAGGCGGAGGTGTCGAGCAGTACTTC | . | TRBV9 | . | TRBJ2-7
CASSPGTGSRSGYTF | TGTGCCAGCAGCCCGGGGACAGGTTCGCGTTCTGGCTACACCTTC | TRBD1 | TRBV7-8 | . | TRBJ1-2
CASSPLTGEQETQYF | TGCGCCAGCAGCCCCCTTACAGGGGAGCAAGAGACCCAGTACTTC | TRBD1 | TRBV5-1 | . | TRBJ2-5
CASSPDSSPQDGTEAFF | TGTGCCAGCTCACCCGACAGTAGCCCTCAGGATGGGACTGAAGCTTTCTTT | . | TRBV18 | once | TRBJ1-1
CASSLAGVAFF | TGTGCCAGCAGTTTGGCCGGGGTCGCTTTCTTT | . | TRBV12-3/TRBV12-4 | . | TRBJ1-1
CASSSWTGGGTDTQYF | TGCGCCAGCAGCTCTTGGACAGGTGGGGGAACAGATACGCAGTATTTT | TRBD1 | TRBV5-1 | . | TRBJ2-3
CASRPGVGELFF | TGTGCCAGCCGCCCCGGGGTCGGGGAGCTGTTTTTT | . | TRBV12-3/TRBV12-4 | . | TRBJ2-2
CRGGGENNGYTF | TGCAGAGGAGGGGGCGAAAATAATGGCTACACCTTC | TRBD1 | TRBV29-1 | many | TRBJ1-2
CATSALAGQDTQYF | TGTGCCACCAGCGCTCTAGCGGGGCAAGATACGCAGTATTTT | TRBD2 | TRBV15 | . | TRBJ2-3
CADNPGTGGEAFF | TGTGCCGACAACCCCGGGACAGGGGGTGAAGCTTTCTTT | TRBD1 | TRBV2 | . | TRBJ1-1
CASSHSRTSYGYTF | TGTGCCAGCAGCCACTCTAGGACAAGCTATGGCTACACCTTC | . | TRBV11-2 | . | TRBJ1-2
CSVVGQGRNEKLFF | TGCAGCGTTGTTGGACAGGGAAGGAATGAAAAACTGTTTTTT | TRBD1 | TRBV29-1 | . | TRBJ1-4
CASSPGQTKETQYF | TGTGCCAGCTCACCAGGGCAGACGAAAGAGACCCAGTACTTC | . | TRBV18 | . | TRBJ2-5